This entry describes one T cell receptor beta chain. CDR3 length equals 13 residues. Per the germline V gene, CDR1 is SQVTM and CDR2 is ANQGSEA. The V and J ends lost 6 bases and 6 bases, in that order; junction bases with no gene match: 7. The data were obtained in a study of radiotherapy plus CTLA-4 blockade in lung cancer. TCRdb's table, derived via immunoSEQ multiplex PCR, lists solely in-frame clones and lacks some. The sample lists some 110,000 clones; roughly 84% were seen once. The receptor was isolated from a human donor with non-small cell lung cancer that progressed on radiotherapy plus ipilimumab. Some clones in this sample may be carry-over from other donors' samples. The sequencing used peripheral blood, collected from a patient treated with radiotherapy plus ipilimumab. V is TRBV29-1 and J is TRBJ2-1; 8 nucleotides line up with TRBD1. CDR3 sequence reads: CSVGGQGSNEQFF. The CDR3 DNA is TGCAGCGTAGGCGGACAGGGTTCCAATGAGCAGTTCTTC.